Shown below are 23 T cell receptor beta chains from a single sample sequenced in a study of OX40 agonist ivuxolimab in advanced cancers. Assay: immunoSEQ multiplex PCR; the TCRdb copy retains only in-frame clones and omits some. Altogether about 50,000 clones are present, 70% to 90% being singletons, with the ten largest covering roughly 13%. The material was CD4+ or CD8+ T cells sorted from blood, obtained in a trial of the OX40 agonist ivuxolimab. The receptors come from an adult with an advanced solid tumor such as melanoma, head and neck, liver or kidney cancer.

This chain uses TRBV7-9 with TRBJ1-1; tentatively, D is TRBD1 (5 bases). This CDR3 contains 16 residues. Germline CDR1 and CDR2: SEHNR and FQNEAQ (reference sequence). Trimming stripped 2 bases from V and 0 bases from J, with 13 bases between. This CDR3 is CASSLMGRIMNTEAFF. Here the CDR3 DNA reads TGTGCCAGCAGCTTAATGGGACGGATCATGAACACTGAAGCTTTCTTT.

This rearrangement joins TRBV11-2 to TRBJ2-7, with 10 bases matching TRBD2. Trimming took 1 base from V and 5 from J; bases not matched to a gene: 5. Germline V gene data show CDR1 as SGHAT and CDR2 as FQNNGV. The CDR3 contains 15 residues. The CDR3 coding sequence is TGTGCCAGCAGCTTAGCCACGGGACTAGCGAACGAGCAGTACTTC. Translating gives CASSLATGLANEQYF.

V and J are TRBV28 and TRBJ2-1; 7 bases line up with TRBD1. Germline V gives CDR1 MDHEN, CDR2 SYDVKM. J gave up 4 bases and V 6 bases, and 9 bases lay outside the gene matches. The CDR3 extends over 15 amino acids. CDR3 sequence (DNA): TGTGCCAGCAGCCCATGGCAGGGGGTATACAATGAGCAGTTCTTC. It yields the protein CASSPWQGVYNEQFF.

CDR3 amino acids: CASSLDRWGYTF. In DNA, the CDR3 is TGTGCCAGCAGTTTAGACCGGTGGGGCTACACCTTC. V and J are TRBV28 and TRBJ1-2; D call uncertain. V gave up 2 bases and J gave up 8 bases, with 9 bases separating them. This CDR3 comprises 12 residues. Germline CDR1 MDHEN, CDR2 SYDVKM.

The chain employs TRBV25-1 and TRBJ1-1; D is undetermined. The germline V and J ends were trimmed by 2 bases and 2 bases, with 9 bases remaining between them. The CDR3 is 14 residues long. CDR1 is MGHDK and CDR2 is SYGVNS in the germline V gene. The CDR3 bases are TGTGCCAGCAGTGAAACCGGACCCAACACTGAAGCTTTCTTT. This translates into CASSETGPNTEAFF.

The genes are TRBV19 and TRBJ1-5, with 7 bases fitting TRBD1. V gave up 4 bases and J gave up 7 bases; unmatched junction bases: 10. CDR1 LNHDA and CDR2 SQIVND come from the germline V gene (reference sequence). This CDR3 contains 15 residues. The chain's CDR3 is CASSNRDRVGQPQHF. CDR3 sequence (DNA): TGTGCCAGTAGTAACCGGGACAGAGTGGGACAGCCCCAGCATTTT.

About this clone: Other DNA sequences within the sample encode an identical CDR3. DNA for the CDR3: TGTGCCAGCTCACCCTCAAATGAGCAGTTCTTC. It yields the protein CASSPSNEQFF. This sequence joins TRBV18 and TRBJ2-1; no clear D gene. The germline gives CDR1 KGHSH, CDR2 LQKENI. The CDR3 contains 11 residues. Trimming removed 3 bases at V and 7 bases at J, with 4 bases between.

The count of this clone is one. J is TRBJ1-5 and V is TRBV6-5, with D perhaps matching TRBD1 (5 bases). The CDR3 consists of 14 residues. Per the germline V gene, CDR1 is MNHEY and CDR2 is SVGAGI. V lost 10 bases, J lost 2 bases, and 15 bases lay in between. The CDR3 loop reads CATRGGLGNQPQHF. The CDR3 DNA follows: TGTGCCACCCGGGGGGGTCTGGGCAATCAGCCCCAGCATTTT.

This sequence joins TRBV19 and TRBJ2-7; 9 nucleotides line up with TRBD1. The germline CDR1 and CDR2 sequences are LNHDA and SQIVND (reference sequence). V was pared by 1 base and J by 3 bases, with 10 bases of the junction left unmatched. The CDR3 sequence is 17 residues long. The CDR3 sequence: CASSIGRGGTGRYEQYF. CDR3 bases: TGTGCCAGTAGTATAGGTAGGGGCGGGACAGGGCGCTACGAGCAGTACTTC.

The chain recombines TRBV6-5 with TRBJ2-7; tentatively, D is TRBD1 (5 bases). This CDR3 has 15 amino acids. From germline, CDR1 is MNHEY and CDR2 SVGAGI. V lost 5 bases to trimming and J lost 2 bases, with 16 bases between them. DNA of the CDR3: TGTGCCAGCAGTACCCAGTGGGAAGGGGCCTACGAGCAGTACTTC. Encoded protein: CASSTQWEGAYEQYF.

The CDR3 here is CASTTTGGSYNEQFF. In nucleotides, the CDR3 is TGTGCCAGCACCACCACAGGGGGTTCCTACAATGAGCAGTTCTTC. The chain employs TRBV28 and TRBJ2-1; 8 nucleotides match TRBD1. The CDR3 is made up of 15 amino acids. The J segment lost 1 base and the V segment lost 7 bases, leaving 6 bases of the junction unmatched. Germline lookup yields CDR1 MDHEN and CDR2 SYDVKM.

The CDR3 DNA sequence: TGCGCCAGCAGCCAAGTCGGGACATCGAAGAACACTGAAGCTTTCTTT. It codes for CASSQVGTSKNTEAFF. V usage is TRBV4-1 and J usage is TRBJ1-1; maybe TRBD1 (6 bases). Germline V CDR1 and CDR2: MGHRA, YSYEKL. CDR3 length: 16 amino acids. V lost 1 base and J 1 base, leaving 13 bases between the germline ends.

The chain couples TRBV18 to TRBJ2-1; TRBD2 aligns across 8 bases. This CDR3 comprises 14 residues. V shed 6 bases and J 3 bases; nucleotides not matched to a gene: 4. The germline V gene has CDR1 KGHSH and CDR2 LQKENI. CDR3 sequence reads: CASSRAGVYNEQFF. In DNA, the CDR3 is TGTGCCAGCTCCCGAGCGGGGGTCTACAATGAGCAGTTCTTC.

V and J are TRBV29-1 and TRBJ1-2; TRBD1 aligns across 8 bases. The CDR3 is 13 amino acids. Looked up from germline, CDR1 is SQVTM and CDR2 is ANQGSEA. The J segment lost 3 bases and the V segment lost 4 bases, leaving 4 bases of the junction unmatched. CDR3 sequence: CSVGTGRDYGYTF. CDR3 bases: TGCAGCGTTGGGACAGGGAGAGACTATGGCTACACCTTC.

The genes are TRBV4-1 and TRBJ2-5, with D possibly being TRBD1 (5 bases). The DNA end lines up better with TRBJ2-7; the J call may be wrong. The germline V gene has CDR1 MGHRA and CDR2 YSYEKL. This CDR3 has 15 residues. The CDR3 is CASSQLGQGSYEQYF. In DNA, the CDR3 is TGCGCCAGCAGCCAGCTGGGGCAGGGTTCCTACGAGCAGTACTTC.

The V and J genes are TRBV6-1 and TRBJ2-1, with TRBD2 matching 8 bases. CDR1 MNHNS and CDR2 SASEGT come from the germline V gene. This CDR3 spans 15 amino acids. The V segment lost 4 bases and the J segment 7 bases; nucleotides outside the gene matches: 9. The CDR3: CASSGAASGWNEQFF. CDR3 DNA: TGTGCCAGCAGTGGCGCGGCTAGCGGGTGGAATGAGCAGTTCTTC.

J is TRBJ2-1 and V is TRBV19; weak D call: TRBD1 (6 bases). V was shortened by 10 bases and J by 2 bases, with 18 bases between the two germline ends. This CDR3 contains 15 residues. The V gene's germline CDR1 is LNHDA and CDR2 SQIVND (reference sequence). CDR3: CATAARDKTYNEQFF. The CDR3 bases are TGTGCCACCGCTGCCCGGGACAAGACCTACAATGAGCAGTTCTTC.

V gene TRBV28 combines with J gene TRBJ1-2, with D unclear. The CDR3 has 16 amino acids. Trimming removed 8 bases at V and 4 bases at J, with 23 bases between. Germline lookup yields CDR1 MDHEN and CDR2 SYDVKM. CDR3 protein: CASSIAGPSVSYGYTF. CDR3 DNA: TGTGCCAGCTCAATTGCCGGGCCCTCCGTATCCTATGGCTACACCTTC.

V and J are TRBV9 and TRBJ2-3; D possibly corresponds to TRBD2 (5 bases). CDR1 and CDR2 from the germline V gene are SGDLS and YYNGEE. Trimming cost V 0 bases and J 1 base, with 15 bases left between them. This CDR3 comprises 17 residues. In nucleotides, the CDR3 is TGTGCCAGCAGCGTAGGGTACCCCCGGCGGGGCACAGATACGCAGTATTTT. Translating gives CASSVGYPRRGTDTQYF.

The CDR3 spells CASSLSTGTNEQFF. The CDR3, as DNA: TGTGCCAGCTCACTCTCGACAGGGACTAATGAGCAGTTCTTC. V gene TRBV18 combines with J gene TRBJ2-1, with a tentative D call TRBD1 (7 bases). Germline assignment: CDR1 KGHSH and CDR2 LQKENI. The CDR3 covers 14 residues. The V and J ends lost 4 bases and 7 bases respectively, with 14 bases between them.

Written as DNA, the CDR3 is TGTGCCAGCAGTTACGGGGGGGGCGAGCAGTACTTC. Protein sequence: CASSYGGGEQYF. The chain uses TRBV6-6 and TRBJ2-7; 7 positions match TRBD2. The V and J ends lost 2 bases and 6 bases, in that order; junction bases with no gene match: 1. The CDR3 totals 12 residues. The V gene's germline CDR1 is MNHNY and CDR2 SVGAGI (reference sequence).

This chain links TRBV30 with TRBJ2-1, with D perhaps given as TRBD1 or TRBD2 (5 bases each). The CDR3 extends over 13 amino acids. Germline V gene sequence: CDR1 GTSNPN, CDR2 SVGIG (reference sequence). V was shortened by 5 bases and J by 4 bases, with 12 bases between the two germline ends. CDR3 protein: CAWGTAWYNEQFF. The CDR3 nucleotides read TGTGCCTGGGGGACGGCGTGGTACAATGAGCAGTTCTTC.

Of note for this clone: Other DNA sequences within the sample encode an identical CDR3. The CDR3 bases are TGTGCCAGCAGCTTAGCTTGGGCTAGCGGGAGTCGGCAGTACTTC. Protein sequence: CASSLAWASGSRQYF. The chain employs TRBV7-8 and TRBJ2-7; TRBD2 agrees at 10 bases. V was pared by 0 bases and J by 9 bases, with 8 bases of the junction left unmatched. Looked up from germline, CDR1 is SGHVS and CDR2 is FQNEAQ. The CDR3 extends over 15 amino acids.